The 31 T cell receptor beta chains below come from one sample, sequenced in a study of shared clonotypes between healthy human individuals. Using immunoSEQ multiplex PCR, the repertoire was profiled, and TCRdb retains in-frame clones only, with some absent. This repertoire shows a few hundred thousand clones, roughly 95% found once; its top ten account for 0.11%. Positive CCR7 selection of CD45RO-negative cells yielded the naive CD8 cells, and terminally differentiated effector memory CD45RA+ cells were excluded. The source material was naive CD8+ T cells sorted from blood. These receptors originate from a woman aged 30 to 39 in good health.

The genes are TRBV6-5 and TRBJ1-1; D unclear. In germline, CDR1 is MNHEY, CDR2 SVGAGI. Trimming removed 6 bases at V and 6 bases at J, with 14 bases between. This CDR3 contains 13 residues. The CDR3 spells CASRPTEWAEAFF. In nucleotides, the CDR3 is TGTGCCAGCAGGCCGACCGAGTGGGCTGAAGCTTTCTTT.

This chain links TRBV7-3 with TRBJ2-1; no clear D gene. The CDR3 contains 14 residues. Per the germline V gene, CDR1 is SGHTA and CDR2 is FQGTGA. Between the trimmed V and J ends, which lost 0 bases and 1 base, there was a span of 4 bases. In DNA, the CDR3 is TGTGCCAGCAGCTTAACAGATTCCTACAATGAGCAGTTCTTC. It is translated as CASSLTDSYNEQFF.

The chain combines TRBV13 with TRBJ2-1; D call uncertain. V shed 1 base and J shed 5 bases, with 15 bases lying between them. CDR3 length: 16 amino acids. Germline CDR1 reads PRHDT; CDR2 reads FYEKMQ (reference sequence). The CDR3 sequence is CASSLVGEGIHNEQFF. DNA of the CDR3: TGTGCCAGCAGCTTAGTTGGTGAAGGGATCCACAATGAGCAGTTCTTC.

This chain links TRBV9 with TRBJ2-6, with TRBD2 identical over 12 bases. Losses at the gene ends were 2 bases for V and 0 bases for J; bases not matched to a gene: 9. The CDR3 contains 20 residues. Germline CDR1 reads SGDLS; CDR2 reads YYNGEE. Here the CDR3 reads CASSVLPSGRDTSGANVLTF. DNA for the CDR3: TGTGCCAGCAGCGTTCTGCCTAGCGGGAGGGATACCTCTGGGGCCAACGTCCTGACTTTC. Supplemented by reference TRBV9 and TRBJ2-6, the full variable domain reads DSGVTQTPKHLITATGQRVTLRCSPRSGDLSVYWYQQSLDQGLQFLIQYYNGEERAKGNILERFSAQQFPDLHSELNLSSLELGDSALYFCASSVLPSGRDTSGANVLTFGAGSRLTVL.

This clone was seen once. Other DNA sequences in the same sample also yield this CDR3. The CDR3 region is CASRGLQETQYF. The CDR3 DNA follows: TGTGCCAGCAGGGGACTACAAGAGACCCAGTACTTC. V gene TRBV27 combines with J gene TRBJ2-5, with 7 bases aligning to TRBD2. After removal of 6 bases from V and 2 bases from J, the junction contained 0 bases not matched to a gene. Germline CDR1 reads MNHEY; CDR2 reads SMNVEV (reference sequence). The CDR3 length is 12 residues.

The chain couples TRBV7-9 to TRBJ2-1; 11 bases are shared with TRBD2. Per the germline V gene, CDR1 is SEHNR and CDR2 is FQNEAQ (reference sequence). The CDR3 totals 15 residues. The ends lost 5 bases at V and 6 bases at J; junction bases unmatched: 6. In nucleotides, the CDR3 is TGTGCCAGCAGCACTACTAGCGGGAGCTTCAATGAGCAGTTCTTC. This gives the protein CASSTTSGSFNEQFF.

V is TRBV19 and J is TRBJ2-3; perhaps TRBD1 as D (6 bases). V was trimmed by 7 bases and J by 4 bases, leaving 18 bases between them. CDR1 LNHDA and CDR2 SQIVND come from the germline V gene (reference sequence). This CDR3 has 15 residues. CDR3 protein: CASIRTGRAADTQYF. CDR3 DNA sequence: TGTGCCAGTATTCGAACAGGGCGGGCCGCAGATACGCAGTATTTT. The full variable domain, with the rest looked up from reference TRBV19 and TRBJ2-3, is DGGITQSPKYLFRKEGQNVTLSCEQNLNHDAMYWYRQDPGQGLRLIYYSQIVNDFQKGDIAEGYSVSREKKESFPLTVTSAQKNPTAFYLCASIRTGRAADTQYFGPGTRLTVL.

V is TRBV6-6 and J is TRBJ2-2; maybe TRBD2 (5 bases). V shed 2 bases and J shed 1 base, with 5 bases lying between them. Germline CDR1 is MNHNY and CDR2 is SVGAGI (reference sequence). The CDR3 is 14 amino acids. The CDR3 sequence: CASSYGGNTGELFF. The DNA of the CDR3 is TGTGCCAGCAGTTACGGAGGGAACACCGGGGAGCTGTTTTTT.

The chain is built from TRBV7-6 and TRBJ2-1, with D unresolved. V was cut by 5 bases and J by 2 bases, with 16 bases left in between. This CDR3 is 16 amino acids long. CDR1 and CDR2 from the germline V gene are SGHVS and FNYEAQ. The CDR3 nucleotides read TGTGCCAGCAGCCAAGCTTACGTAGGCGCCTACAATGAGCAGTTCTTC. This translates into CASSQAYVGAYNEQFF.

This clone appeared once. The V call is TRBV5-1, the J call TRBJ2-5; the D is unclear. Germline V gene sequence: CDR1 SGHRS, CDR2 YFSETQ. V gave up 1 base and J gave up 2 bases, with 6 bases separating them. This CDR3 contains 13 residues. In DNA, the CDR3 is TGCGCCAGCAGCTTGATACAGCAAGAGACCCAGTACTTC. Its translation: CASSLIQQETQYF.

The chain combines TRBV7-8 with TRBJ2-7; D not certain. Per germline, CDR1 SGHVS and CDR2 FQNEAQ. Trimming shortened V by 2 bases and J by 2 bases, and 7 bases separated the two germline ends. This CDR3 contains 13 residues. CDR3 loop: CASSLRATYEQYF. The CDR3 nucleotides read TGTGCCAGCAGCTTACGGGCTACCTACGAGCAGTACTTC. Full variable domain (missing parts from reference TRBV7-8 and TRBJ2-7): GAGVSQSPRYKVAKRGQDVALRCDPISGHVSLFWYQQALGQGPEFLTYFQNEAQLDKSGLPSDRFFAERPEGSVSTLKIQRTQQEDSAVYLCASSLRATYEQYFGPGTRLTVT.

The table lists this clone with a count of one. The chain combines TRBV5-6 with TRBJ2-5, with D possibly being TRBD2 (5 bases). The CDR3 sequence is 15 residues long. The ends were cut back, 2 bases at V and 7 bases at J, with 18 bases in the middle. Per the germline V gene, CDR1 is SGHDT and CDR2 is YYEEEE. In DNA form, the CDR3 reads TGTGCCAGCAGCTTTTCCGCGGGCCTTAAACGGACCCAGTACTTC. Translating it yields CASSFSAGLKRTQYF.

J is TRBJ1-2 and V is TRBV28; D unresolved. V dropped 8 bases and J dropped 8 bases, with 21 bases sitting between them. Germline CDR1 reads MDHEN; CDR2 reads SYDVKM. This CDR3 is built from 14 residues. Written as DNA, the CDR3 is TGTGCCAGCTCCCTTGTCCCCGGGTTCGACGGCTACACCTTC. The encoded protein is CASSLVPGFDGYTF.

The chain joins TRBV9 to TRBJ2-2; D may be TRBD1 (6 bases). V was shortened by 7 bases and J by 0 bases, with 16 bases between the two germline ends. The CDR3 runs 16 residues. From germline, CDR1 is SGDLS and CDR2 YYNGEE. CDR3 DNA sequence: TGTGCCAGCGGAGGTGGCCCAGGGGCGAACACCGGGGAGCTGTTTTTT. Protein sequence: CASGGGPGANTGELFF. Full variable domain (remainder filled in from reference TRBV9 and TRBJ2-2): DSGVTQTPKHLITATGQRVTLRCSPRSGDLSVYWYQQSLDQGLQFLIQYYNGEERAKGNILERFSAQQFPDLHSELNLSSLELGDSALYFCASGGGPGANTGELFFGEGSRLTVL.

The chain recombines TRBV28 with TRBJ1-4, with a tentative D call TRBD1 (5 bases). V was clipped by 5 bases and J by 8 bases, with 21 bases between them. The CDR3 runs 16 residues. Germline V gene sequence: CDR1 MDHEN, CDR2 SYDVKM. This chain's CDR3 is CASSTPGGGPGEKLFF. The CDR3 nucleotides read TGTGCCAGCAGTACCCCGGGGGGGGGACCGGGGGAAAAACTGTTTTTT.

The genes are TRBV4-1 and TRBJ2-7, with 7 bases aligning to TRBD1. The V segment lost 4 bases and the J segment 5 bases; nucleotides outside the gene matches: 17. The CDR3 runs 17 residues. Germline V gives CDR1 MGHRA, CDR2 YSYEKL. The CDR3 coding sequence is TGCGCCAGCAGCCTTCTTGAGCCCGGGACAGAGTTGGACGAGCAGTACTTC. As protein: CASSLLEPGTELDEQYF.

The V gene is TRBV11-2, the J gene TRBJ1-6, with a weak D call TRBD1 (5 bases). V lost 8 bases, J lost 8 bases, and 19 bases lay in between. The germline V gene encodes CDR1 SGHAT and CDR2 FQNNGV. The CDR3 runs 15 residues. CDR3 nucleotide sequence: TGTGCCAGCGGGCCCGGCGACGGGGGATATTCACCCCTCCACTTT. Amino acids: CASGPGDGGYSPLHF. Supplemented by reference TRBV11-2 and TRBJ1-6, the full variable domain reads EAGVAQSPRYKIIEKRQSVAFWCNPISGHATLYWYQQILGQGPKLLIQFQNNGVVDDSQLPKDRFSAERLKGVDSTLKIQPAKLEDSAVYLCASGPGDGGYSPLHFGNGTRLTVT.

The rearrangement uses TRBV19 and TRBJ1-4, with TRBD1 identical over 8 bases. The V and J ends lost 5 bases and 6 bases, in that order; junction bases with no gene match: 8. Germline V gene sequence: CDR1 LNHDA, CDR2 SQIVND (reference sequence). The CDR3 covers 15 residues. The CDR3 loop is CASSPEGQGYEKLFF. Written as DNA, the CDR3 is TGTGCCAGTAGTCCCGAAGGACAGGGATATGAAAAACTGTTTTTT.

The chain joins TRBV5-6 to TRBJ1-1, with 12 bases aligning to TRBD1. Unmatched junction bases numbered 4, after V lost 4 bases and J lost 6 bases. This CDR3 has 14 amino acids. Germline CDR1 and CDR2: SGHDT and YYEEEE. The CDR3 here is CASSTGQGAAEAFF. The CDR3 DNA is TGTGCCAGCAGCACGGGACAGGGGGCGGCTGAAGCTTTCTTT. The whole variable domain, remainder taken from reference TRBV5-6 and TRBJ1-1, is DAGVTQSPTHLIKTRGQQVTLRCSPKSGHDTVSWYQQALGQGPQFIFQYYEEEERQRGNFPDRFSGHQFPNYSSELNVNALLLGDSALYLCASSTGQGAAEAFFGQGTRLTVV.

This clone showed up just once. CDR3: CASTNYRGPYYGYTF. CDR3 coding DNA: TGTGCCAGCACCAACTACAGAGGGCCGTACTATGGCTACACCTTC. The V and J genes are TRBV9 and TRBJ1-2; D unresolved. The germline V and J ends were trimmed by 6 bases and 3 bases, with 18 bases remaining between them. The CDR3 is 15 amino acids. The V gene's germline CDR1 is SGDLS and CDR2 YYNGEE.

This chain joins TRBV5-1 and TRBJ2-7, with 9 bases identical to TRBD2. The V and J ends lost 3 bases and 0 bases, in that order; junction bases with no gene match: 10. The V gene's germline CDR1 is SGHRS and CDR2 YFSETQ. The CDR3 spans 17 residues. The CDR3 nucleotides read TGCGCCAGCAGCTCCCGAGGTGCTAGCGGGGTCTCCTACGAGCAGTACTTC. Translation: CASSSRGASGVSYEQYF. The variable domain in full, with the rest retrieved from reference TRBV5-1 and TRBJ2-7, is KAGVTQTPRYLIKTRGQQVTLSCSPISGHRSVSWYQQTPGQGLQFLFEYFSETQRNKGNFPGRFSGRQFSNSRSEMNVSTLELGDSALYLCASSSRGASGVSYEQYFGPGTRLTVT.

This rearrangement joins TRBV18 to TRBJ2-7, with 9 bases matching TRBD2. Germline-derived CDR1 and CDR2 are KGHSH and LQKENI. V trimming: 3 bases; J trimming: 5 bases; junction bases outside the gene matches: 2. The CDR3 loop spans 13 amino acids. The CDR3, as DNA: TGTGCCAGCTCACCTAGCGGGAGCCACGAGCAGTACTTC. Translated, it gives CASSPSGSHEQYF.

V usage is TRBV11-2 and J usage is TRBJ2-7; no clear D. CDR3 length: 12 amino acids. Trimming shortened V by 3 bases and J by 2 bases, and 5 bases separated the two germline ends. Germline assignment: CDR1 SGHAT and CDR2 FQNNGV. CDR3 amino acids: CASSFAPYEQYF. The CDR3 DNA sequence: TGTGCCAGCAGCTTCGCCCCCTACGAGCAGTACTTC.

V and J are TRBV19 and TRBJ1-5; a possible D gene is TRBD1 (6 bases). The CDR3 is made up of 17 amino acids. Germline-derived CDR1 and CDR2 are LNHDA and SQIVND (reference sequence). V was pared by 5 bases and J by 0 bases, with 17 bases between. The CDR3 loop reads CASSLRPGTHSNQPQHF. The CDR3 DNA sequence: TGTGCCAGTAGTCTCCGACCCGGGACACATAGCAATCAGCCCCAGCATTTT.

V gene TRBV30 combines with J gene TRBJ2-7; D tentatively reads TRBD1 or TRBD2 (5 bases each). Trimming pared 0 bases from V and 2 bases from J, leaving 14 bases between. The germline V gene has CDR1 GTSNPN and CDR2 SVGIG (reference sequence). The CDR3 loop spans 15 amino acids. CDR3 loop: CAWSVLEGPTYEQYF. The CDR3 nucleotides are TGTGCCTGGAGTGTACTAGAGGGACCAACCTACGAGCAGTACTTC. The complete variable domain, with remaining parts taken from reference TRBV30 and TRBJ2-7, reads SQTIHQWPATLVQPVGSPLSLECTVEGTSNPNLYWYRQAAGRGLQLLFYSVGIGQISSEVPQNLSASRPQDRQFILSSKKLLLSDSGFYLCAWSVLEGPTYEQYFGPGTRLTVT.

This clone was detected only a few times. The chain carries TRBV28 and TRBJ1-1, with D perhaps matching TRBD1 (5 bases). Germline V CDR1 and CDR2: MDHEN, SYDVKM. V was cut by 5 bases and J by 4 bases, with 14 bases left in between. The CDR3 spans 14 residues. The CDR3 is CASSADSWGTEAFF. In DNA form, the CDR3 reads TGTGCCAGCAGTGCAGACAGTTGGGGCACTGAAGCTTTCTTT. The entire variable domain, with the rest obtained from reference TRBV28 and TRBJ1-1, is as follows: DVKVTQSSRYLVKRTGEKVFLECVQDMDHENMFWYRQDPGLGLRLIYFSYDVKMKEKGDIPEGYSVSREKKERFSLILESASTNQTSMYLCASSADSWGTEAFFGQGTRLTVV.

This chain joins TRBV5-4 and TRBJ2-7; D ambiguous. The CDR3 has 12 amino acids. Per germline, CDR1 SGHNT and CDR2 YYREEE (reference sequence). V lost 4 bases to trimming and J lost 6 bases, with 11 bases between them. CDR3 in amino acids: CASSDIGAEQYF. The CDR3 bases are TGTGCCAGCAGCGACATAGGTGCCGAGCAGTACTTC.

This chain joins TRBV27 and TRBJ1-5, with no clear D. V dropped 8 bases and J dropped 0 bases, with 8 bases sitting between them. The CDR3 totals 13 residues. The V gene's germline CDR1 is MNHEY and CDR2 SMNVEV (reference sequence). This CDR3 reads CASGLYSNQPQHF. The CDR3 nucleotides are TGTGCCAGCGGCCTTTATAGCAATCAGCCCCAGCATTTT.

This chain joins TRBV27 and TRBJ1-5, with D possibly TRBD1 on 5 matching bases. This CDR3 spans 14 amino acids. The V end was cut by 5 bases, the J end by 3 bases, with 11 bases between. Germline CDR1 MNHEY, CDR2 SMNVEV (reference sequence). The CDR3 protein is CASSSPDTNQPQHF. The DNA for the CDR3 is TGTGCCAGCAGTAGTCCGGACACCAATCAGCCCCAGCATTTT.

This clone was recorded a few times. The rearrangement links TRBV19 to TRBJ1-1; D remains ambiguous. Germline V CDR1 and CDR2: LNHDA, SQIVND (reference sequence). The length of the CDR3 is 11 residues. The germline V and J ends were trimmed by 5 bases and 2 bases, with 3 bases remaining between them. The CDR3 loop reads CASSSNTEAFF. The DNA of the CDR3 is TGTGCCAGTAGTTCTAACACTGAAGCTTTCTTT.

V and J are TRBV28 and TRBJ1-5; D gene uncertain. The ends were cut back, 4 bases at V and 0 bases at J, with 7 bases in the middle. This CDR3 has 14 amino acids. Per germline, CDR1 MDHEN and CDR2 SYDVKM. Written as DNA, the CDR3 is TGTGCCAGCAGTTGGGCGGATAGCAATCAGCCCCAGCATTTT. It yields the protein CASSWADSNQPQHF.